Listed below are T cell receptor beta chains from one sample, sequenced in a study of identical twins. One entry per CDR3 protein results from TCRdb running MiXCR on the 5' RACE reads. The data hold more than 600,000 distinct CDR3 sequences, with roughly 20% observed a single time. This sample also belongs to another study, concerning T cells expressing NK-cell markers.

The specimen sequenced was PBMCs. These receptors were taken from a woman aged 18-29 years in good health. Each CDR3 is given with its conserved first and last residue. The D gene is left open where the match is weak. Size is omitted from some rows. Given values are once, few, many or a class for expanded clones.

cdr3_aa cdr3_nt j_call v_call d_call clone_size
CASSSRGRTDTQYF TGTGCCAGCAGCTCTAGAGGCCGTACAGATACGCAGTATTTT TRBJ2-3 TRBV7-2 - many
CASSLRQGPLNTEAFF TGTGCCAGCAGTCTTCGACAGGGACCCTTGAACACTGAAGCTTTCTTT TRBJ1-1 TRBV12-3/TRBV12-4 TRBD1 -
CASRLNEKLFF TGCGCCAGCAGGCTGAATGAAAAACTGTTTTTT TRBJ1-4 TRBV5-1 - many
CASRAGTGAIYGYTF TGCGCCAGCAGGGCCGGGACAGGGGCTATCTATGGCTACACCTTC TRBJ1-2 TRBV10-2 TRBD1 -
CSASIWGGDTQYF TGCAGTGCTAGTATTTGGGGGGGGGATACGCAGTATTTT TRBJ2-3 TRBV20-1 TRBD2 few
CASSHGGGPSSYNEQFF TGTGCCAGCAGCCATGGCGGCGGCCCGAGCTCCTACAATGAGCAGTTCTTC TRBJ2-1 TRBV14 - few
CSASPTGDPRTEAFF TGCAGCGCTAGCCCCACAGGGGACCCGAGGACTGAAGCTTTCTTT TRBJ1-1 TRBV29-1 TRBD1 few
CASSKGDTHNQPQHF TGTGCCAGCAGTAAAGGCGATACCCATAATCAGCCCCAGCATTTT TRBJ1-5 TRBV12-3/TRBV12-4 - few
CASSVDGIVDGYTF TGTGCCAGCAGCGTAGATGGGATAGTGGATGGCTACACCTTC TRBJ1-2 TRBV9 - few
CASSETAPYEQYF TGTGCCAGCAGTGAGACAGCTCCCTACGAGCAGTACTTC TRBJ2-7 TRBV12-3/TRBV12-4 - -
CASSLGHLYEQYF TGCGCCAGCAGCTTGGGACACCTCTACGAGCAGTACTTC TRBJ2-7 TRBV5-1 - many
CASSLGRYNEQIF TGTGCCAGCAGTTTAGGCAGATACAATGAGCAGATCTTC TRBJ2-1 TRBV12-3/TRBV12-4 - -
CASSQDLSGHTEAFF TGCGCCAGCAGCCAAGATCTATCCGGTCACACTGAAGCTTTCTTT TRBJ1-1 TRBV4-3 - few
CSVEVHEKLFF TGCAGCGTTGAGGTCCATGAAAAACTGTTTTTT TRBJ1-4 TRBV29-1 - few
CATTWAGISRRHTQYF TGTGCCACCACTTGGGCCGGGATTTCCCGCAGGCATACGCAGTATTTT TRBJ2-3 TRBV6-2/TRBV6-3 - -
CASSSPASGRAEELFF TGTGCCAGCAGTTCCCCGGCTAGCGGGAGGGCCGAGGAGCTGTTTTTT TRBJ2-2 TRBV28 TRBD2 many